The present T cell receptor beta chain was sequenced within a study of T cell changes during pregnancy in multiple sclerosis. Profiling relied on immunoSEQ multiplex PCR, and the TCRdb table lists in-frame clones only, not all of them. Counted here are around 70,000 clones, 80% to 95% occurring once; the ten biggest clones make up around 0.3%. Germline CDR1 and CDR2: MNHEY and SVGAGI. The CDR3 is 15 residues long. Trimming removed 2 bases from V and 3 bases from J, with 11 bases in between. Sequencing used CD4+ T cells from peripheral blood mononuclear cells, obtained after pregnancy. This sequence was found in a female donor with multiple sclerosis, enrolled in a pregnancy study. The genes are TRBV6-5 and TRBJ2-1, with a possible D match to TRBD2 (6 bases). CDR3 sequence reads: CASSYREPLYNEQFF. The CDR3 DNA is TGTGCCAGCAGTTACCGGGAGCCTCTCTACAATGAGCAGTTCTTC.